This T cell receptor beta chain appears in the sequencing data of a study of T cell repertoires in cytomegalovirus infection. The overall study: Signatures in public TCR beta sequences pointed to both CMV infection and matching HLA type.

Findings and limits, study-wide: Of the TCR beta families, the public ones yielded a cumulative frequency that identified carriers of CMV plus the relevant HLA. HLA-C-restricted CMV-specific TCR beta clonotypes prevailed in the ex vivo response.

In the case of this clonotype: The antigen is unknown.

Trimming stripped 4 bases from V and 6 bases from J, with 24 bases between. This CDR3 is built from 17 residues. Germline V gene data show CDR1 as SGHNT and CDR2 as YENEEA. TCRdb re-called the reads through MiXCR, storing one row per CDR3 protein. The sample records some 200,000 distinct CDR3 sequences, under 25% being singletons. This chain links TRBV11-3 with TRBJ2-5; a weak D match, TRBD2 (5 bases). Material for sequencing was PBMCs. This sequence originates from a human donor in good health (CMV status not recorded). Some clones in this sample may be carry-over from other donors' samples. Here the CDR3 DNA reads TGTGCCAGCAGCTCTTTTAGTAGATGGGAGAGACTTCAGACCCAGTACTTC. This sequence encodes CASSSFSRWERLQTQYF.